The 10 T cell receptor beta chains listed next were all sequenced from one sample in a study of cytomegalovirus exposure and HLA in healthy donors. 60 Vbeta and 13 Jbeta primers were used in PCR. The method was immunoSEQ multiplex PCR; TCRdb's version includes in-frame clones alone and lacks a portion of them. The data show some 120,000 clones, with around 80% seen just once and about 9.1% held by the top ten. The sample consisted of PBMCs. Source of these receptors: a woman between 45 and 60 years old in good health and CMV-seropositive.

The chain uses TRBV28 and TRBJ2-5, with 8 bases identical to TRBD2. This CDR3 comprises 14 residues. Germline assignment: CDR1 MDHEN and CDR2 SYDVKM. V shed 5 bases and J 5 bases; nucleotides not matched to a gene: 7. The CDR3 DNA is TGTGCCAGCAGTGCCGGGACTAGTTTGGAGACCCAGTACTTC. Encoded protein: CASSAGTSLETQYF.

The rearrangement uses TRBV4-2 and TRBJ1-2, with a possible D match to TRBD1 (6 bases). With 0 bases removed from V and 8 bases from J, the gap between germline ends came to 13 bases. Germline CDR1 LGHNA, CDR2 YNFKEQ. The CDR3 sequence is 14 residues long. The CDR3 DNA follows: TGTGCCAGCAGCCAAGAGGGGGGGGCGCCGGGCTACACCTTC. Protein sequence: CASSQEGGAPGYTF.

V gene TRBV9 combines with J gene TRBJ2-5, with a possible D match to TRBD2 (6 bases). This CDR3 is built from 16 residues. V was cut by 0 bases and J by 1 base, with 13 bases left in between. The germline V gene encodes CDR1 SGDLS and CDR2 YYNGEE. The CDR3 protein is CASSVGGGNFQETQYF. The CDR3 region has the DNA TGTGCCAGCAGCGTAGGTGGGGGGAATTTCCAAGAGACCCAGTACTTC. Based on the CDR3 plus reference TRBV9 and TRBJ2-5, the full variable domain is DSGVTQTPKHLITATGQRVTLRCSPRSGDLSVYWYQQSLDQGLQFLIQYYNGEERAKGNILERFSAQQFPDLHSELNLSSLELGDSALYFCASSVGGGNFQETQYFGPGTRLLVL.

This sequence joins TRBV5-4 and TRBJ1-2; 10 bases align to TRBD1. The V gene's germline CDR1 is SGHNT and CDR2 YYREEE (reference sequence). The CDR3 is 13 amino acids. V lost 4 bases and J lost 6; bases outside the gene matches: 3. CDR3 region: CASSGTGVHGYTF. Here the CDR3 DNA reads TGTGCCAGCAGCGGGACAGGGGTACATGGCTACACCTTC. Full variable domain (rest looked up from reference TRBV5-4 and TRBJ1-2): ETGVTQSPTHLIKTRGQQVTLRCSSQSGHNTVSWYQQALGQGPQFIFQYYREEENGRGNFPPRFSGLQFPNYSSELNVNALELDDSALYLCASSGTGVHGYTFGSGTRLTVV.

The rearrangement joins TRBV5-8 to TRBJ1-2, with D possibly being TRBD1 (6 bases). With 4 bases removed from V and 0 bases from J, the gap between germline ends came to 25 bases. The CDR3 contains 19 residues. Per germline, CDR1 SGHTS and CDR2 YDEGEE. CDR3 sequence: CASSARKGTKRGANYGYTF. The CDR3 DNA follows: TGTGCCAGCAGCGCCAGAAAAGGGACAAAGCGAGGAGCTAACTATGGCTACACCTTC.

CDR3 bases: TGTGCCAGCAGCTTAGGACAGGGGGCTATTCAGCCCCAGCATTTT. This gives the protein CASSLGQGAIQPQHF. The chain links TRBV7-6 to TRBJ1-5; 10 bases line up with TRBD1. Germline CDR1 and CDR2: SGHVS and FNYEAQ. This CDR3 is built from 15 residues. V shed 1 base and J 6 bases; nucleotides not matched to a gene: 3.

This chain connects TRBV6-4 to TRBJ1-6, with D hard to call. The CDR3 loop spans 13 amino acids. Between the trimmed V and J ends, which lost 5 bases and 7 bases, there was a span of 9 bases. Germline V gene data show CDR1 as MRHNA and CDR2 as SNTAGT. CDR3 region: CASSSTGNSPLHF. CDR3 DNA: TGTGCCAGCAGTTCGACGGGGAATTCACCCCTCCACTTT.

This chain connects TRBV11-3 to TRBJ2-2; perhaps TRBD1 as D (6 bases). V shed 3 bases and J shed 5 bases, with 7 bases lying between them. The CDR3 is made up of 13 amino acids. Germline V gives CDR1 SGHNT, CDR2 YENEEA. The CDR3 DNA sequence: TGTGCCAGCAGCTTTACAGGGACCGGGGAGCTGTTTTTT. As protein: CASSFTGTGELFF. The whole variable domain, remainder taken from reference TRBV11-3 and TRBJ2-2, is EAGVVQSPRYKIIEKKQPVAFWCNPISGHNTLYWYLQNLGQGPELLIRYENEEAVDDSQLPKDRFSAERLKGVDSTLKIQPAELGDSAVYLCASSFTGTGELFFGEGSRLTVL.

The table lists this clone with a few counts. The J gene is TRBJ1-1, the V gene TRBV6-5; no clear D. The length of the CDR3 is 13 residues. Germline V gene sequence: CDR1 MNHEY, CDR2 SVGAGI. V was trimmed by 6 bases and J by 7 bases, leaving 15 bases between them. CDR3 amino acids: CASRKPLAGEAFF. CDR3 DNA: TGTGCCAGCAGAAAACCCCTCGCGGGTGAAGCTTTCTTT.

The DNA of the CDR3 is TGTGCCAGCTCACCGGAGAGCCACTACGAGCAGTACTTC. This codes for CASSPESHYEQYF. The rearrangement joins TRBV18 to TRBJ2-7, with unresolved D. Per the germline V gene, CDR1 is KGHSH and CDR2 is LQKENI. The V gene lost 3 bases and the J gene lost 3 bases, with 9 bases spanning the gap. CDR3 length: 13 amino acids.